Described below is a single T cell receptor beta chain sequence and its context. The naive CD8 fraction comprised CD45RO-negative cells positively selected for CCR7 and excluded terminally differentiated effector memory CD45RA+ cells. This sample is drawn from a study of shared clonotypes between healthy human individuals. In the source study's methods: Junction-only immunoSEQ data arrived without quality scores, meaning filtering differed. Produced via immunoSEQ multiplex PCR; TCRdb's table is partial and in-frame only. That table is the source of V, J and clone size, and D and trimming were worked out from the DNA. This table holds hundreds of thousands of clones, about 95% found once. V lost 5 bases and J lost 0, with 9 bases in between. Germline lookup yields CDR1 SGHNT and CDR2 YYREEE (reference sequence). This CDR3 is 13 amino acids long.

The source of this sequence is a woman aged 25 to 39 in good health. The specimen was naive CD8+ T cells sorted from blood. The chain has TRBV5-4 and TRBJ2-7, with D unresolved. This CDR3 reads CASSSGSSYEQYF. The CDR3 coding sequence is TGTGCCAGCAGTTCCGGAAGCTCCTACGAGCAGTACTTC.